Following are 8 T cell receptor beta chains from one sample sequenced in a study of metastatic and nonmetastatic thyroid tumors. Using MiXCR, TCRdb re-called clones from the PCR reads. The sample gives about 40,000 clones, roughly 12% of which show up once; roughly 9.5% is in the top ten. No treatment of any kind had been given to any patient before thyroid surgery. The sequencing input was blood. The receptors derive from a female donor with papillary thyroid cancer or a benign thyroid nodule (not recorded which). Some clones in this sample may be carry-over from other donors' samples.

There are a few counts of this clone. This could be a read error, since a much larger clone is one nucleotide away. The chain carries TRBV6-1 and TRBJ2-3; 12 bases fit TRBD2. The CDR3 contains 15 residues. V shed 5 bases and J 3 bases; nucleotides not matched to a gene: 3. The germline gives CDR1 MNHNS, CDR2 SASEGT. CDR3 loop: CASSSTSGGTDTQYF. The CDR3 region has the DNA TGTGCCAGCAGTTCCACTAGCGGGGGGACAGATACGCAGTATTTT.

This clone was detected many times. The chain recombines TRBV30 with TRBJ2-2; D possibly corresponds to TRBD2 (6 bases). V dropped 2 bases and J dropped 5 bases, with 18 bases sitting between them. The CDR3 length is 16 residues. Germline lookup yields CDR1 GTSNPN and CDR2 SVGIG (reference sequence). The CDR3 loop is CAWSHPGVVETGELFF. The CDR3 coding sequence is TGTGCCTGGAGTCATCCGGGAGTCGTGGAAACCGGGGAGCTGTTTTTT.

This clone was counted many times. Here the CDR3 reads CASSLGGILSNQPQHF. CDR3 nucleotide sequence: TGTGCCAGCAGTTTAGGGGGCATATTAAGCAATCAGCCCCAGCATTTT. The chain recombines TRBV28 with TRBJ1-5; D perhaps matches TRBD1 (6 bases). Germline V gene data show CDR1 as MDHEN and CDR2 as SYDVKM. This CDR3 contains 16 residues. V gave up 2 bases and J gave up 1 base, with 12 bases separating them.

The table lists this clone with many counts. The CDR3 region has the DNA TGTGCCAGCAGTGTTAGCTCGAACACTGAAGCTTTCTTT. Protein: CASSVSSNTEAFF. The V gene is TRBV25-1, the J gene TRBJ1-1; D is uncertain. Trimming removed 4 bases at V and 1 base at J, with 7 bases between. Germline-derived CDR1 and CDR2 are MGHDK and SYGVNS. The CDR3 totals 13 residues.

Sample share makes this clone medium-sized. This chain links TRBV27 with TRBJ1-6, with TRBD1 as a possible D gene (5 bases). Germline CDR1 reads MNHEY; CDR2 reads SMNVEV (reference sequence). V was trimmed by 6 bases and J by 6 bases, leaving 12 bases between them. This CDR3 contains 14 residues. The CDR3, as DNA: TGTGCCAGCAGGGTTCGGGACTCTAATTCACCCCTCCACTTT. The encoded protein is CASRVRDSNSPLHF.

This clone was found many times. The same CDR3 arises from other DNA sequences in this sample as well. The chain combines TRBV9 with TRBJ2-2, with D possibly TRBD2 on 5 matching bases. Trimming cost V 0 bases and J 3 bases, with 12 bases left between them. The V gene's germline CDR1 is SGDLS and CDR2 YYNGEE. The CDR3 extends over 16 amino acids. The CDR3 sequence: CASSVGRVGHTGELFF. The CDR3 DNA is TGTGCCAGCAGCGTAGGGCGGGTCGGGCACACCGGGGAGCTGTTTTTT.

This clone was counted ten times or more. The chain uses TRBV29-1 and TRBJ2-7; a possible D gene is TRBD1 (6 bases). Trimming removed 6 bases from V and 3 bases from J, with 21 bases in between. The CDR3 spans 15 residues. Per germline, CDR1 SQVTM and CDR2 ANQGSEA. In DNA, the CDR3 is TGCAGCGTCTCCCACTCGACAGGTCTAGGCTACGAGCAGTACTTC. This encodes CSVSHSTGLGYEQYF.

This clone is judged medium-sized. DNA for the CDR3: TGTGCCAGCAGCCGGGACAGGGGGGATACGCAGTATTTT. Its translation: CASSRDRGDTQYF. The chain links TRBV6-1 to TRBJ2-3, with 11 bases that match TRBD1. The ends lost 6 bases at V and 6 bases at J; junction bases unmatched: 2. Germline values: CDR1 MNHNS, CDR2 SASEGT. The CDR3 runs to 13 residues.